The next 20 T cell receptor beta chains were all read from a single sample in a study of cytomegalovirus exposure and HLA in healthy donors. The PCR contained 60 Vbeta and 13 Jbeta primers. The method was immunoSEQ multiplex PCR; TCRdb's version includes in-frame clones alone and lacks a portion of them. Its clone listing holds fewer than 150,000 clones. Material: PBMCs. Receptors were obtained from a woman aged 55-69 years in good health and CMV-seronegative.

The chain couples TRBV14 to TRBJ2-5; D is possibly TRBD2 (6 bases). Trimming removed 3 bases from V and 3 bases from J, with 11 bases in between. The CDR3 runs 14 residues. CDR1 is SGHDN, CDR2 FVKESK, per germline. CDR3: CASSQGGLEETQYF. The CDR3 nucleotides are TGTGCCAGCAGCCAGGGAGGCCTGGAAGAGACCCAGTACTTC. Supplemented by reference TRBV14 and TRBJ2-5, the full variable domain reads EAGVTQFPSHSVIEKGQTVTLRCDPISGHDNLYWYRRVMGKEIKFLLHFVKESKQDESGMPNNRFLAERTGGTYSTLKVQPAELEDSGVYFCASSQGGLEETQYFGPGTRLLVL.

The CDR3 region is CASSSRGSSYEQYF. The CDR3, as DNA: TGTGCCAGTAGTTCCAGGGGTAGTAGCTACGAGCAGTACTTC. The chain links TRBV19 to TRBJ2-7; D is perhaps TRBD1 (6 bases). There are 14 residues in the CDR3. Germline V gives CDR1 LNHDA, CDR2 SQIVND (reference sequence). V lost 5 bases and J lost 3, with 14 bases in between.

The chain couples TRBV10-3 to TRBJ1-5, with a weak D call TRBD1 (5 bases). V lost 3 bases and J 5 bases, leaving 11 bases between the germline ends. Germline-derived CDR1 and CDR2 are ENHRY and SYGVKD. The CDR3 spans 14 residues. CDR3 DNA: TGTGCCATCAGTGAATCGGCAGGGTATCAGCCCCAGCATTTT. Translation: CAISESAGYQPQHF.

The CDR3 DNA reads TGTGCCAGCAGTCCCACCTCGGGAGCCAAAAACATTCAGTACTTC. Its protein is CASSPTSGAKNIQYF. V is TRBV27 and J is TRBJ2-4; D is unclear. V lost 5 bases to trimming and J lost 0 bases, with 11 bases between them. Germline CDR1 and CDR2: MNHEY and SMNVEV (reference sequence). CDR3 length: 15 residues.

The chain combines TRBV6-6 with TRBJ2-3; TRBD2 is a possible D gene (5 bases). The germline V and J ends were trimmed by 4 bases and 2 bases, with 13 bases remaining between them. The CDR3 covers 15 residues. Germline V lookup: CDR1 MNHNY, CDR2 SVGAGI (reference sequence). The CDR3 spells CASSSSTGITDTQYF. CDR3 sequence (DNA): TGTGCCAGCAGTTCCTCCACGGGGATCACAGATACGCAGTATTTT.

The chain has TRBV7-9 and TRBJ1-2, with 8 nucleotides matching TRBD1. In germline, CDR1 is SEHNR, CDR2 FQNEAQ (reference sequence). The V and J ends lost 6 bases and 7 bases, in that order; junction bases with no gene match: 7. This CDR3 contains 13 residues. The CDR3 DNA is TGTGCCAGCAGTCGACAGGGGCTTGGTGGCTACACCTTC. Translation gives CASSRQGLGGYTF.

The V and J genes are TRBV27 and TRBJ2-7, with a weak D call TRBD1 (5 bases). From germline, CDR1 is MNHEY and CDR2 SMNVEV (reference sequence). Trimming removed 2 bases from V and 6 bases from J, with 14 bases in between. The CDR3 loop spans 14 amino acids. The CDR3 protein is CASSLKQGFGEQYF. CDR3 coding DNA: TGTGCCAGCAGTTTAAAGCAGGGTTTTGGCGAGCAGTACTTC.

The chain employs TRBV5-4 and TRBJ2-2; weak D call: TRBD1 (5 bases). With 2 bases removed from V and 7 bases from J, the gap between germline ends came to 12 bases. The CDR3 sequence is 14 residues long. Germline lookup yields CDR1 SGHNT and CDR2 YYREEE (reference sequence). The chain's CDR3 is CASSLGPQGGELFF. The CDR3 region has the DNA TGTGCCAGCAGCTTAGGCCCCCAGGGCGGGGAGCTGTTTTTT.

The genes are TRBV30 and TRBJ1-4; D might be TRBD1 (5 bases). The germline V and J ends were trimmed by 0 bases and 0 bases, with 11 bases remaining between them. Looked up from germline, CDR1 is GTSNPN and CDR2 is SVGIG (reference sequence). The CDR3 has 16 amino acids. The CDR3 region has the DNA TGTGCCTGGAGTGTACAACCGGGGGCAACTAATGAAAAACTGTTTTTT. Translation: CAWSVQPGATNEKLFF.

This chain joins TRBV7-9 and TRBJ2-5; D is possibly TRBD1 (6 bases). The V gene lost 4 bases and the J gene lost 4 bases, with 19 bases spanning the gap. CDR1 SEHNR and CDR2 FQNEAQ come from the germline V gene (reference sequence). The CDR3 totals 16 residues. CDR3 region: CASSSPGTKGPETQYF. The CDR3 DNA is TGTGCCAGCAGCTCCCCAGGGACAAAAGGGCCAGAGACCCAGTACTTC.

The chain carries TRBV29-1 and TRBJ2-5; 9 positions agree with TRBD1. In germline, CDR1 is SQVTM, CDR2 ANQGSEA. V lost 4 bases and J lost 5; bases outside the gene matches: 5. The CDR3 runs 13 residues. Here the CDR3 reads CSVGTGVGETQYF. The CDR3 coding sequence is TGCAGCGTTGGGACAGGGGTCGGTGAGACCCAGTACTTC.

The chain couples TRBV11-2 to TRBJ2-7; possible D gene TRBD1, 7 bases. The CDR3 has 16 amino acids. Germline-derived CDR1 and CDR2 are SGHAT and FQNNGV. V lost 2 bases and J lost 2, with 16 bases in between. The CDR3 DNA is TGTGCCAGCAGCTTACGCAGGGGGGTCAAAGCCTACGAGCAGTACTTC. Translating it yields CASSLRRGVKAYEQYF.

This chain uses TRBV19 with TRBJ2-7; D may be TRBD1 (6 bases). The V and J ends lost 3 bases and 5 bases respectively, with 11 bases between them. In germline, CDR1 is LNHDA, CDR2 SQIVND (reference sequence). The CDR3 spans 13 residues. The CDR3 coding sequence is TGTGCCAGTAGTATTCTGGGGGCCAACGAGCAGTACTTC. Its protein product is CASSILGANEQYF.

The chain employs TRBV28 and TRBJ2-7, with D perhaps TRBD2 (6 bases). Germline loops: CDR1 MDHEN, CDR2 SYDVKM. The V end was cut by 3 bases, the J end by 7 bases, with 19 bases between. The CDR3 totals 15 residues. As DNA, the CDR3 is TGTGCCAGCAGTTTCGCGCGGGGACCCTCGAGGGAGCAGTACTTC. It yields the protein CASSFARGPSREQYF.

V gene TRBV19 combines with J gene TRBJ2-3, with 8 positions matching TRBD1. The junction had 6 bases not matched to a gene; V was cut back by 7 bases and J by 0 bases. The CDR3 sequence is 15 residues long. Germline V gene lookup returns CDR1 LNHDA and CDR2 SQIVND (reference sequence). CDR3 nucleotides: TGTGCCAGTAAGCAGACAGGGGTTAGCACAGATACGCAGTATTTT. Its translation is CASKQTGVSTDTQYF.

J is TRBJ1-2 and V is TRBV28; TRBD1 agrees at 8 bases. From germline, CDR1 is MDHEN and CDR2 SYDVKM. This CDR3 spans 12 amino acids. V dropped 5 bases and J dropped 8; count of bases not matched to a gene: 4. CDR3: CASSDRGRGYTF. The CDR3, as DNA: TGTGCCAGCAGTGACAGGGGTCGGGGCTACACCTTC.

The rearrangement joins TRBV4-1 to TRBJ1-2; perhaps TRBD1 as D (5 bases). Deletions cut 1 base from V and 4 bases from J, with 16 bases between. The CDR3 spans 16 residues. CDR1 and CDR2 (germline): MGHRA, YSYEKL. The CDR3 DNA reads TGCGCCAGCAGCCAAGGGAGAGGCGGACAAGTCTATGGCTACACCTTC. Amino acids: CASSQGRGGQVYGYTF.

This chain uses TRBV5-3 with TRBJ1-5; D unclear. TRBV5-3 is given ORF status, its function remaining uncertain. V lost 4 bases to trimming and J lost 4 bases, with 15 bases between them. The CDR3 spans 15 residues. Here the CDR3 DNA reads TGTGCCAGAAGCCCCCCTCGGGTTGGGAATCAGCCCCAGCATTTT. Residues: CARSPPRVGNQPQHF.

J is TRBJ2-1 and V is TRBV10-3; 7 nucleotides line up with TRBD2. CDR1 and CDR2 from the germline V gene are ENHRY and SYGVKD. CDR3 length: 15 amino acids. The trim removed 3 bases at V and 8 bases at J, leaving 10 bases unmatched. The CDR3 DNA sequence: TGTGCCATCAGTGAAATGGTGCGGGAGAGGTATGAGCAGTTCTTC. Amino acid sequence: CAISEMVRERYEQFF.

This sequence joins TRBV28 and TRBJ2-3; TRBD2 might be the D (6 bases). The CDR3 is 16 residues long. V was pared by 6 bases and J by 0 bases, with 16 bases between. The germline V gene has CDR1 MDHEN and CDR2 SYDVKM. The CDR3 sequence is CASRPLGGESTDTQYF. The CDR3 bases are TGTGCCAGCAGACCCTTGGGAGGAGAAAGCACAGATACGCAGTATTTT.